The sequence of this T cell receptor (beta chain) was determined in a study of response to subunit inactivated influenza vaccine. The study, taken as a whole, reports: Authors suggested few new T cells are recruited by each seasonal influenza vaccination.

This CDR3 is 13 amino acids long. Trimming removed 5 bases at V and 2 bases at J, with 12 bases between. The germline gives CDR1 DFQATT, CDR2 SNEGSKA (reference sequence). Comment on this clonotype: The antigen remains undetermined.

TCRdb re-called the RT-PCR reads with MiXCR, one entry per CDR3 protein. The sample carries about 650,000 distinct CDR3 sequences, approximately 14% recorded once. Sequences were derived from PBMCs from blood, sampled around 14 days before vaccination. The chain combines TRBV20-1 with TRBJ1-1; D possibly corresponds to TRBD1 (5 bases). The receptor's source is a man aged 50 to 59 who received an inactivated influenza vaccine. CDR3 residues: CSARGLGNTEAFF. The CDR3 DNA reads as TGCAGTGCTCGGGGCTTGGGAAACACTGAAGCTTTCTTT.